This TCR beta chain originates from a study of blood T cell repertoires in COVID-19. Whole-study context: Researchers got acute and convalescent COVID-19 samples from the United States, Italy and Spain.

Germline V gives CDR1 SGHTA, CDR2 FQGNSA. The CDR3 runs to 11 residues. V was shortened by 2 bases and J by 9 bases, with 5 bases between the two germline ends. Original handling: Scientists estimated how many nucleated cells there were by amplifying reference gene primers. The method was immunoSEQ multiplex PCR; TCRdb's version includes in-frame clones alone and lacks a portion of them. That table supplies the V and J calls and clone size; D and trimming were determined from the DNA. This sample yields approximately 280,000 clones, of which about nine tenths are seen a single time; roughly 2.2% belongs to the top ten.

The rearrangement joins TRBV7-2 to TRBJ2-1; no definite D call. The clonotype comes from a man in his forties or fifties with acute or convalescent COVID-19. The sample was peripheral blood. The CDR3 bases are TGTGCCAGCAGCTTATCGGGTGAGCAGTTCTTC. This sequence encodes CASSLSGEQFF.